Described below is a single T cell receptor beta chain sequence and its context. As yet, its antigen is unknown. The sample belongs to a study of T-cell reconstitution after alpha-beta-depleted transplantation in children. Study observations and caveats: T-cell counts and diversity were attributed mostly to newly produced T cells one year after transplant. Certain patients had high TCRbeta diversity at day 60, and it came from recipient T cells and thymic progenitors that survived. After transplant, at about two months, alpha-beta T cells were reportedly derived from several hundred expanded graft clones.

Unique molecular identifiers were used in preparing the TCRbeta library. TCRdb reanalysed the PCR reads using MiXCR and keeps one entry per CDR3 protein. The sample has hundreds of thousands of distinct CDR3 sequences; approximately 19% are singletons. CDR3 length: 13 residues. The V and J ends lost 2 bases and 15 bases respectively, with 17 bases between them. Looked up from germline, CDR1 is KGHSH and CDR2 is LQKENI. This material consisted of PBMCs, mostly from graft donor cells, taken 360 days after TCRalphabeta/CD19-depleted stem cell transplant. The TCR originated in a male patient aged 2 to 9 who had a stem cell transplant for acute lymphoblastic leukemia, so the T cells may come from the graft donor. The chain has TRBV18 and TRBJ2-1; D is perhaps TRBD2 (6 bases). The CDR3 nucleotides are TGTGCCAGCTCACCAATGCAGGGAGGAAGGCCGTTCTTC. Residues: CASSPMQGGRPFF. Looking up the rest from reference TRBV18 and TRBJ2-1 gives the full variable domain: NAGVMQNPRHLVRRRGQEARLRCSPMKGHSHVYWYRQLPEEGLKFMVYLQKENIIDESGMPKERFSAEFPKEGPSILRIQQVVRGDSAAYFCASSPMQGGRPFFGPGTRLTVL.